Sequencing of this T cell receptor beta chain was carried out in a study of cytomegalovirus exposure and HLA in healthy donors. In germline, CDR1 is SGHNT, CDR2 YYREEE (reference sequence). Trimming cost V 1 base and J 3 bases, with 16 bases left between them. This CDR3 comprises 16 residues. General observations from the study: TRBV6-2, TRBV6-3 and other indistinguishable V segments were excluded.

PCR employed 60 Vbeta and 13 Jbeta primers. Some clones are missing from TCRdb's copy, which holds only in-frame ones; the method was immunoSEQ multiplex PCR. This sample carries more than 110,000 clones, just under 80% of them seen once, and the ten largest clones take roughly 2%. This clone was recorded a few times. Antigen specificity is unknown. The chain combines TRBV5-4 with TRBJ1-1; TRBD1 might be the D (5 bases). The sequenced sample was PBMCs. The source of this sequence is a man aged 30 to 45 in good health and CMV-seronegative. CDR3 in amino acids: CASSLPGPRVDTEAFF. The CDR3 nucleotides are TGTGCCAGCAGCTTGCCAGGGCCTCGGGTGGACACTGAAGCTTTCTTT.